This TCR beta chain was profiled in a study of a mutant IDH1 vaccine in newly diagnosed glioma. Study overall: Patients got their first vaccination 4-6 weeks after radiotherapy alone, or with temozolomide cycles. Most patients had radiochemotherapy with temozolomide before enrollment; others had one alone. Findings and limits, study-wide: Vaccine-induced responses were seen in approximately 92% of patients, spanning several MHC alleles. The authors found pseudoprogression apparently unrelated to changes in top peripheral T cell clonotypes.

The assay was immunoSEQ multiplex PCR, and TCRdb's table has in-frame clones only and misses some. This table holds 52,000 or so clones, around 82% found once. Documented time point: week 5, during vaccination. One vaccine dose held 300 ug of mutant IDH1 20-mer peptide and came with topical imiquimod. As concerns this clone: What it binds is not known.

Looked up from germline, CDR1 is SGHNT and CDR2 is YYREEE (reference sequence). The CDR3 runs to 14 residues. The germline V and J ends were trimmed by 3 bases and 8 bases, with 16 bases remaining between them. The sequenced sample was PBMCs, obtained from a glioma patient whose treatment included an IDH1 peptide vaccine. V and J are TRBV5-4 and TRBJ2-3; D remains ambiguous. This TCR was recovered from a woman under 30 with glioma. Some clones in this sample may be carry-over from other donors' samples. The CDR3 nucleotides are TGTGCCAGCAGCTCGCAAAAGGAACTGGGTACGCAGTATTTT. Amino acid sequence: CASSSQKELGTQYF.